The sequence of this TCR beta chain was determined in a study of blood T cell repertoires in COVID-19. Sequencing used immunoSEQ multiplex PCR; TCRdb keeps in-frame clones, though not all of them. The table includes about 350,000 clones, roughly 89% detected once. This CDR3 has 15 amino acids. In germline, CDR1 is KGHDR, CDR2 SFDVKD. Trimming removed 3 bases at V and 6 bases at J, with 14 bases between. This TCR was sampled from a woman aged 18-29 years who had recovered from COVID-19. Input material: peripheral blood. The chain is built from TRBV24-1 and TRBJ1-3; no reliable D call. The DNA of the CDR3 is TGTGCCACCAGTGATCCGGGAAAAGAGTCAAACACCATATATTTT. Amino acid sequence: CATSDPGKESNTIYF.